This TCR beta chain was retrieved from a study of T cell repertoires in cytomegalovirus infection. General study results and limits: Public TCR beta family frequency separated CMV-and-HLA carriers, including in an independent cohort. HLA-C-restricted CMV clonotypes gave the most frequent clonotype in two of eight donors.

Looked up from germline, CDR1 is SGHVS and CDR2 is FNYEAQ. Deletions cut 5 bases from V and 5 bases from J, with 18 bases between. The CDR3 loop spans 15 amino acids. As concerns this clonotype: The antigen is undetermined.

TCRdb analysed the reads with MiXCR anew, one entry per CDR3 protein. The sample lists about 920,000 distinct CDR3 sequences, about a third occurring once. The chain is built from TRBV7-6 and TRBJ2-5, with D hard to call. The sequencing used cultured CD8+ T cells from PBMCs, collected from culture after CMV antigen stimulation. The source is a human donor in good health (CMV status not recorded). Some clones in this sample may be carry-over from other donors' samples. The CDR3 nucleotides read TGTGCCAGCAGCCCTGGACCCGGAGTTTCGGAGACCCAGTACTTC. As protein: CASSPGPGVSETQYF. The variable domain in full, with the rest retrieved from reference TRBV7-6 and TRBJ2-5, is GAGVSQSPRYKVTKRGQDVALRCDPISGHVSLYWYRQALGQGPEFLTYFNYEAQQDKSGLPNDRFSAERPEGSISTLTIQRTEQRDSAMYRCASSPGPGVSETQYFGPGTRLLVL.